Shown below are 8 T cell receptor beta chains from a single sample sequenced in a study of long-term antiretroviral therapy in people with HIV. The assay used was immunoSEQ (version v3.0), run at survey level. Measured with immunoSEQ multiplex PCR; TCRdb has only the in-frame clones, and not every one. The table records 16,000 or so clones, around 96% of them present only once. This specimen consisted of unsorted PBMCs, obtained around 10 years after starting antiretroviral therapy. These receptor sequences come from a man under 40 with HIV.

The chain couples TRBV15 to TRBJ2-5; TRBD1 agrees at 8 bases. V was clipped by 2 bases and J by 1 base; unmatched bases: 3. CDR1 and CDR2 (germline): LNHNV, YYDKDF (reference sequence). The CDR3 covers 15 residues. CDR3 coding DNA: TGTGCCACCAGCAGACACAGGGGGATCCAAGAGACCCAGTACTTC. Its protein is CATSRHRGIQETQYF.

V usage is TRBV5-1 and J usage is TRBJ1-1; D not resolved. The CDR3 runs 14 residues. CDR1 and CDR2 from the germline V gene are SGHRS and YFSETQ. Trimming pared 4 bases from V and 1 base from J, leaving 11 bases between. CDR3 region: CASSLNRQNTEAFF. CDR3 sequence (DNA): TGCGCCAGCAGCCTCAATCGACAGAACACTGAAGCTTTCTTT.

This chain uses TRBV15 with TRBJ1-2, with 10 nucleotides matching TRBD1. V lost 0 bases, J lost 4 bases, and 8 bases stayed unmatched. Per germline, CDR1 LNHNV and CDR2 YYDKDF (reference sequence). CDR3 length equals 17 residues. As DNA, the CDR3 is TGTGCCACCAGCAGAGATTTTGGGACAGGGGTCGGCTATGGCTACACCTTC. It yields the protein CATSRDFGTGVGYGYTF.

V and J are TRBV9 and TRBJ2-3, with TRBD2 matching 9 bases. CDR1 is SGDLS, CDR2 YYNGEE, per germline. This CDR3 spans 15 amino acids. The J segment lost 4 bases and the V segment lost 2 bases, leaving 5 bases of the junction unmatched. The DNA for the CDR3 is TGTGCCAGCAGCGTGACTAGCGGAAGTGCAGATACGCAGTATTTT. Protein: CASSVTSGSADTQYF. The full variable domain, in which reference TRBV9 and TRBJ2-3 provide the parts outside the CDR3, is DSGVTQTPKHLITATGQRVTLRCSPRSGDLSVYWYQQSLDQGLQFLIQYYNGEERAKGNILERFSAQQFPDLHSELNLSSLELGDSALYFCASSVTSGSADTQYFGPGTRLTVL.

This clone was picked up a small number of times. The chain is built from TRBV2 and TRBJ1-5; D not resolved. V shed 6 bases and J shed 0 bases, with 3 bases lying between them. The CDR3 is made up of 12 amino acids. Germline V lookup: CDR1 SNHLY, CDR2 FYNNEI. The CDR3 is CASRDSNQPQHF. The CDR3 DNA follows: TGTGCCAGCAGAGATAGCAATCAGCCCCAGCATTTT.

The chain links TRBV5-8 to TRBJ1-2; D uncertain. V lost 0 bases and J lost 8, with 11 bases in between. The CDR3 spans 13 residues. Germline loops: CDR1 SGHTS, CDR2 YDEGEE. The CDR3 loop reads CASSLDIDEGYTF. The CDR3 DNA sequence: TGTGCCAGCAGCTTGGACATTGACGAGGGCTACACCTTC. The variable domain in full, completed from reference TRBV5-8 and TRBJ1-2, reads EAGVTQSPTHLIKTRGQQATLRCSPISGHTSVYWYQQALGLGLQFLLWYDEGEERNRGNFPPRFSGRQFPNYSSELNVNALELEDSALYLCASSLDIDEGYTFGSGTRLTVV.

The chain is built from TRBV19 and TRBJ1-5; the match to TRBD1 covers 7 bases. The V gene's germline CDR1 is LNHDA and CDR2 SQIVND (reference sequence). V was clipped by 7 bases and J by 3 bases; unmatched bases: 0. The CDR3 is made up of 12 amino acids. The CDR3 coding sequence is TGTGCCAGTAAGGGGGCCAATCAGCCCCAGCATTTT. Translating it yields CASKGANQPQHF.

The CDR3 DNA reads TGTGCCAGCAGCTTGGGTGGACAGGGTCAGGAAAAACTGTTTTTT. Translating gives CASSLGGQGQEKLFF. The V and J genes are TRBV5-4 and TRBJ1-4; 8 bases are a match to TRBD1. V gave up 0 bases and J gave up 8 bases; unmatched junction bases: 6. The CDR3 length is 15 residues. Germline assignment: CDR1 SGHNT and CDR2 YYREEE (reference sequence).